The clone carrying this T cell receptor beta chain was detected many times. Its antigen is unidentified. Combining a sample-barcoded 5' primer with a J-beta primer mix, a second PCR ran for roughly 6 to 11 cycles. TCRdb itself ran the 5' RACE reads through MiXCR, one entry per CDR3 protein. The sample has 850,000 to 950,000 distinct CDR3 sequences; around 26% are singletons. The data were obtained in a study of blood T cells in healthy people across ages. General study results and limits: Among T cells, TCR beta diversity per million cells dropped roughly linearly as age rose.

Germline assignment: CDR1 LNHNV and CDR2 YYDKDF (reference sequence). The V gene lost 5 bases and the J gene lost 10 bases, with 14 bases spanning the gap. The CDR3 totals 12 residues. The sequence derives from a woman older than 75 in good health. Sequencing was performed on blood. The chain uses TRBV15 and TRBJ1-2; maybe TRBD1 (5 bases). CDR3 DNA: TGTGCCACCAGCTCCTGGGACCAGGTCTACACCTTC. Residues: CATSSWDQVYTF.